This record covers a single T cell receptor (beta chain). The sample comes from a study of blood T cell repertoires in COVID-19. Across the whole study: Acute and convalescent COVID-19 samples came from the United States, Italy and Spain.

Trimming removed 3 bases at V and 0 bases at J, with 4 bases between. Germline lookup yields CDR1 MNHNS and CDR2 SASEGT. CDR3 length: 13 amino acids. Clones were sequenced by immunoSEQ multiplex PCR, and TCRdb holds only the in-frame ones, with some missing. The table shows 350,000 to 450,000 clones, with 85% to 90% occurring only once. This chain connects TRBV6-1 to TRBJ2-3; D is uncertain. This TCR was sampled from a human donor in a cohort sampled during active COVID-19. Sample: peripheral blood. The CDR3 DNA reads TGTGCCAGCAGTGATAGAAGCACAGATACGCAGTATTTT. Its translation is CASSDRSTDTQYF.